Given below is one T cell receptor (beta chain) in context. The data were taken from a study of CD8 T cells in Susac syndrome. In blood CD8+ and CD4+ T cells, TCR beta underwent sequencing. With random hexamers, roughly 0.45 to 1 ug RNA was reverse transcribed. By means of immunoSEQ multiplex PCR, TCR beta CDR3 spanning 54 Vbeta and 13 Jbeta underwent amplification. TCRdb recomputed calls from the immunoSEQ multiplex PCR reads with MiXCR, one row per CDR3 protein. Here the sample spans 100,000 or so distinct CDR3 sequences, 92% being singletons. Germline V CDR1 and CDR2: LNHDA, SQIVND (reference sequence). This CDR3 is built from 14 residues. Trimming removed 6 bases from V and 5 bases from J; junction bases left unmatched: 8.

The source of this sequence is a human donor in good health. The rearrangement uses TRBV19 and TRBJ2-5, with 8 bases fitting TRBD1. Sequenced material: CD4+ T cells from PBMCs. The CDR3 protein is CASSGQGAEETQYF. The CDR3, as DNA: TGTGCCAGTAGCGGTCAGGGGGCGGAGGAGACCCAGTACTTC. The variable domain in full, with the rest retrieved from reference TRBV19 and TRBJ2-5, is DGGITQSPKYLFRKEGQNVTLSCEQNLNHDAMYWYRQDPGQGLRLIYYSQIVNDFQKGDIAEGYSVSREKKESFPLTVTSAQKNPTAFYLCASSGQGAEETQYFGPGTRLLVL.